This T cell receptor (beta chain) was recorded in a study of graft-versus-host responses after intestinal transplantation. Study as a whole: Recipients uniformly received anti-thymocyte globulin induction, followed by tacrolimus and steroids for about three years. General study points: Graft-versus-host to host-versus-graft clonal ratios in allografts were high in patients with graft-donor T cell macrochimerism.

Libraries were prepared by immunoSEQ multiplex PCR; TCRdb keeps only in-frame clonotypes and omits some of them. The data show about 130,000 clones, with over 85% seen just once and over 0.15% held by the top ten. Comment on this clone: Its target is unknown.

Sequenced material: unstimulated CD4+ T cells sorted from spleen or lymph node cells, taken before intestinal transplant. The sequence was collected from a human donor who received an intestinal transplant.

The CDR3 sequence: CASSVNRGNYGYTF. For the CDR3, the DNA is TGTGCCAGCAGCGTAAACAGGGGGAACTATGGCTACACCTTC. The V and J genes are TRBV9 and TRBJ1-2; 8 bases match TRBD1. The length of the CDR3 is 14 residues. Losses at the gene ends were 1 base for V and 2 bases for J; bases not matched to a gene: 1. CDR1 is SGDLS, CDR2 YYNGEE, per germline.